The present T cell receptor beta chain was sequenced within a study of neurological immune-mediated disorders. Using its own MiXCR run on the 5' RACE reads, TCRdb lists one record per CDR3 protein. The data hold approximately 40,000 distinct CDR3 sequences, with nearly 5% observed a single time. In germline, CDR1 is SGHNT, CDR2 YYREEE (reference sequence). The V end lost 4 bases, the J end lost 4 bases, and 15 bases lay between the germline ends. The CDR3 length is 15 residues. This clonotype has at least ten counts. The cells used in sorted libraries, CD4+ or CD8+ T cells, numbered more than 850,000.

The chain combines TRBV5-4 with TRBJ1-3; maybe TRBD1 (6 bases). The receptor was derived from a man aged 18 to 30 in good health. Sequencing was done on a sample of CD4+ T cells from blood. CDR3 DNA sequence: TGTGCCAGCAGCATGCGGGGGGCTGGAGGAAACACCATATATTTT. This translates into CASSMRGAGGNTIYF. Supplemented by reference TRBV5-4 and TRBJ1-3, the full variable domain reads ETGVTQSPTHLIKTRGQQVTLRCSSQSGHNTVSWYQQALGQGPQFIFQYYREEENGRGNFPPRFSGLQFPNYSSELNVNALELDDSALYLCASSMRGAGGNTIYFGEGSWLTVV.